The following is a T cell receptor (beta chain) sequence with its context. Enrollees, roughly 18 to 90 years old, lived in some 24 US areas. Assignment of participants to cohorts was predicated upon participant-reported clinical history. In the original workflow: By means of reference gene primer amplification, nucleated cell counts were estimated. The table came from immunoSEQ multiplex PCR; TCRdb's copy has only in-frame clones and leaves some out. V, J and clone size are taken as reported in that table, and D and trimming were inferred from the DNA itself. The sample includes about 200,000 clones, 76% seen only once; the top ten take about a sixth. This record belongs to a study of blood T cell repertoires in COVID-19. From germline, CDR1 is SEHNR and CDR2 FQNEAQ (reference sequence). The CDR3 covers 15 residues. Trimming took 2 bases from V and 0 from J, leaving 9 bases between them.

The V call is TRBV7-9, the J call TRBJ2-3, with D perhaps TRBD2 (5 bases). The source of this sequence is a woman between 45 and 60 years old with acute COVID-19. The sample consisted of PBMCs or T cells enriched from blood (not recorded which). The CDR3 sequence: CASSLRLTSTDTQYF. The CDR3 nucleotides read TGTGCCAGCAGCTTACGACTAACTAGCACAGATACGCAGTATTTT.